This T cell receptor beta chain was documented in a study of PD-1 blockade in classical Hodgkin lymphoma. Across the whole study: Intravenous infusions of nivolumab 3 mg/kg reached patients every 2 weeks. Findings and caveats of the study: After ASCT, patients who started nivolumab under 1 year later were excluded. Only CD4+ TCR diversity, not CD8+, had risen significantly by C4D1. Similar baseline diversity was found in complete responders and newly diagnosed patients.

The CDR3 consists of 15 residues. In germline, CDR1 is SGDLS, CDR2 YYNGEE. Deletions cut 0 bases from V and 1 base from J, with 10 bases between. A word on this clone: Its antigen is unidentified.

Sequencing was performed with immunoSEQ multiplex PCR; in TCRdb, only in-frame clones are kept and a portion is missing. The table lists 60,000 to 65,000 clones, 88% of them singletons. Each patient relapsed following autologous stem cell transplantation, and prior brentuximab vedotin exposure differed. Material: peripheral blood mononuclear cells (PBMCs), obtained at baseline. This TCR was recovered from a human donor with classical Hodgkin lymphoma. The chain uses TRBV9 and TRBJ1-1; the D gene is possibly TRBD1 (6 bases). As DNA, the CDR3 is TGTGCCAGCAGCGTAGGTTGGGGGGCGAACACTGAAGCTTTCTTT. Translation gives CASSVGWGANTEAFF.